The rows below give T cell receptor beta chains drawn from one sample of a study of CD8 T cells in Susac syndrome. From the immunoSEQ multiplex PCR reads, TCRdb called clonotypes with MiXCR, one entry per CDR3 protein. The sample yields around 95,000 distinct CDR3 sequences, 95% seen once. Source material: CD8+ T cells from PBMCs. These receptors came from a human donor with Susac syndrome. Each CDR3 is given with its conserved first and last residue. The order of the fields is V gene, J gene, clone size, D gene, CDR3 DNA, CDR3 protein. A D gene is named only where the DNA matches it firmly. Clone sizes are given selectively: once, few, many, or a class where the clone is expanded.

TRBV9	TRBJ2-5	NA	NA	TGTGCCAGCAGCGAATCCGGGACACAAGAGACCCAGTACTTC	CASSESGTQETQYF
TRBV6-5	TRBJ2-7	NA	NA	TGTGCCAGCACCACGACTTGGGGGGAGCAGTACTTC	CASTTTWGEQYF
TRBV20-1	TRBJ1-1	NA	NA	TGCAGTGCCCCAGAGAACACTGAAGCTTTCTTT	CSAPENTEAFF
TRBV20-1	TRBJ2-7	NA	TRBD2	TGCAGTGACCGGACTAGCGGGCCGGACGAGCAGTACTTC	CSDRTSGPDEQYF
TRBV19	TRBJ1-2	NA	TRBD1	TGTGCCAGTAGACGGGACAGGGGGCCTTATGGCTACACCTTC	CASRRDRGPYGYTF
TRBV13	TRBJ2-3	NA	NA	TGTGCCAGCAGCTTAGGTCAGGGTTCAACAGATACGCAGTATTTT	CASSLGQGSTDTQYF
TRBV18	TRBJ2-7	NA	NA	TGTGCCAGCTCCGCTACAGGGCTCCCCTACGAGCAGTACTTC	CASSATGLPYEQYF
TRBV20-1	TRBJ1-4	NA	NA	TGCAGTGCTAGAGACACGAATGGTGAAAAACTGTTTTTT	CSARDTNGEKLFF
TRBV20-1	TRBJ1-1	NA	NA	TGCAGTGCTAGAGACACTGAAGCTTTCTTT	CSARDTEAFF
TRBV25-1	TRBJ1-4	NA	NA	TGTGCCAGCAGTGGCCAGGGGCGTGAAAAACTGTTTTTT	CASSGQGREKLFF
TRBV6-6	TRBJ1-2	NA	TRBD1	TGTGCCAGCAGCCGGGCCCGGGACAGCTATGGCTACACCTTC	CASSRARDSYGYTF
TRBV28	TRBJ1-5	NA	TRBD1	TGTGCCAGCAGAGGGACAGGGAAGGGCAATCAGCCCCAGCATTTT	CASRGTGKGNQPQHF
TRBV12-3/TRBV12-4	TRBJ2-3	NA	NA	TGTGCCAGCATCCGTAGCGGCCTCACAGATACGCAGTATTTT	CASIRSGLTDTQYF
TRBV12-3/TRBV12-4	TRBJ1-5	NA	TRBD1	TGTGCCAGCAGTTTAGCAACAGGGGGAATCAATCAGCCCCAGCATTTT	CASSLATGGINQPQHF
TRBV3-1	TRBJ1-5	NA	NA	TGTGCCAGCAGCCAAGGACAGTATCAGCCCCAGCATTTT	CASSQGQYQPQHF
TRBV3-1	TRBJ2-5	NA	TRBD2	TGTGCCAGCAGCCTCAATCTTTTAGCGGGGAGCCAAGAGACCCAGTACTTC	CASSLNLLAGSQETQYF
TRBV24-1	TRBJ2-3	NA	NA	TGTGCCACCAGTGACTCAGATACGCAGTATTTT	CATSDSDTQYF
TRBV10-2	TRBJ2-7	NA	NA	TGCGCCAGCAGTGAGCGGTACGAGCAGTACTTC	CASSERYEQYF
TRBV6-2/TRBV6-3	TRBJ2-2	NA	NA	TGTGCCAGCAGTTACCATCCGGGCGGGGCCAACACCGGGGAGCTGTTTTTT	CASSYHPGGANTGELFF
TRBV13	TRBJ2-1	NA	TRBD1	TGTGCCAGCAGCCCAATGGGGACAGGGAAGTATAATGAGCAGTTCTTC	CASSPMGTGKYNEQFF
TRBV13	TRBJ1-1	many	NA	TGTGCCAGCAGCTTGGGGAACACTGAAGCTTTCTTT	CASSLGNTEAFF
TRBV7-2	TRBJ2-2	NA	NA	TGTGCCAGCAGCTTACGGGAGACGAACACCGGGGAGCTGTTTTTT	CASSLRETNTGELFF
TRBV28	TRBJ2-2	NA	TRBD2	TGTGCCGTCCGGGCGGGAGAGTACACCGGGGAGCTGTTTTTT	CAVRAGEYTGELFF
TRBV15	TRBJ2-5	NA	NA	TGTGCCACCAGCAGACCCCATTACCAAGAGACCCAGTACTTC	CATSRPHYQETQYF
TRBV12-3/TRBV12-4	TRBJ1-1	NA	TRBD1	TGTGCCAGCAGCCAACACTCAGGGGGCAACACTGAAGCTTTCTTT	CASSQHSGGNTEAFF
TRBV4-1	TRBJ2-7	NA	NA	TGCGCCAGCAGCCAAAGTAGGGGCGCGTATCCCTACGAGCAGTACTTC	CASSQSRGAYPYEQYF
TRBV28	TRBJ2-3	NA	NA	TGTGCCAGCAGAAGGGGCACAGATACGCAGTATTTT	CASRRGTDTQYF
TRBV20-1	TRBJ2-5	NA	NA	TGCAGTGCTAGAAGGGACGAGGGGACCCAGTACTTC	CSARRDEGTQYF
TRBV9	TRBJ1-1	NA	NA	TGTGCCAGCAGCGGGGACGAGCCTTTCTTT	CASSGDEPFF
TRBV28	TRBJ2-3	NA	NA	TGTGCCAGCAATCCCCATAAAGCGGAAATCACAGATACGCAGTATTTT	CASNPHKAEITDTQYF
TRBV2	TRBJ1-1	NA	NA	TGTGCCAGCAGTGAGGGGTTCAACACTGAAGCTTTCTTT	CASSEGFNTEAFF
TRBV28	TRBJ2-7	once	NA	TGTGCCAGCACCTTACAGGGTGCCACCTACGAGCAGTACTTC	CASTLQGATYEQYF
TRBV13	TRBJ2-3	NA	TRBD1	TGTGCCAGCAGCTTCTCAACAGGGGGCACGCAGTATTTT	CASSFSTGGTQYF
TRBV15	TRBJ1-4	NA	NA	TGTGCCACCAGCAGAGACTCAGGGGATGAAAAACTGTTTTTT	CATSRDSGDEKLFF
TRBV3-1	TRBJ2-5	NA	TRBD2	TGTGCCAGCAGCCAAGACGGGGGGGAACTGGAGACCCAGTACTTC	CASSQDGGELETQYF
TRBV3-1	TRBJ1-2	NA	NA	TGTGCCAGCAGCCCGTCCTCCTCCTATGGCTACACCTTC	CASSPSSSYGYTF
TRBV3-1	TRBJ1-1	NA	NA	TGTGCCAGCAGCCGACGGGGGGCGGGAGACACTGAAGCTTTCTTT	CASSRRGAGDTEAFF
TRBV6-5	TRBJ2-7	once	NA	TGTGCCAGCAGTTACGGTGAGGGGTACGAGCAGTACTTC	CASSYGEGYEQYF
TRBV25-1	TRBJ2-5	NA	TRBD1	TGTGCCAGCACCTCTGACAGGGCCAGAGAGACCCAGTACTTC	CASTSDRARETQYF
TRBV29-1	TRBJ1-2	NA	TRBD1	TGCAGCGCAGACTTGACAGGGGACGCCTCGTCTAACAACTATGGCTACACCTTC	CSADLTGDASSNNYGYTF
TRBV7-2	TRBJ2-7	NA	TRBD2	TGTGCCAGCAAGGTCGGGGGGGCCGTCGAGCAGTACTTC	CASKVGGAVEQYF
TRBV12-3/TRBV12-4	TRBJ2-1	NA	NA	TGTGCCAGCAGTTTGGAGGAGTACAATGAGCAGTTCTTC	CASSLEEYNEQFF
TRBV5-1	TRBJ2-7	NA	NA	TGCGCCAGCAGCTGGACCCAGGGATACGAGCAGTACTTC	CASSWTQGYEQYF
TRBV23-1	TRBJ1-5	NA	TRBD1	TGCGCCAGCAGTCCGGGACAGGGGAGGCACTCCAATCAGCCCCAGCATTTT	CASSPGQGRHSNQPQHF
TRBV12-3/TRBV12-4	TRBJ2-3	NA	TRBD2	TGTGCCAGCAGCGGACTAGCGGGCCCAGATACGCAGTATTTT	CASSGLAGPDTQYF
TRBV12-3/TRBV12-4	TRBJ2-1	NA	TRBD2	TGTGCCAGCACCCCGGGACTAGAATCGGCTGAGCAGTTCTTC	CASTPGLESAEQFF
TRBV29-1	TRBJ1-1	once	TRBD1	TGCAGCGCTTTGACAGGGGAGGGCACTGAAGCTTTCTTT	CSALTGEGTEAFF
TRBV4-2	TRBJ2-7	NA	NA	TGTGCCAGCAGCCAAGAACAGGCCCACGAGCAGTACTTC	CASSQEQAHEQYF
TRBV15	TRBJ2-7	NA	NA	TGTGCCACCAGTAATCGGGATCGTTTCGACGAGCAGTACTTC	CATSNRDRFDEQYF
TRBV15	TRBJ2-5	NA	TRBD2	TGTGCCACCAGCAGAGCCGCTGCGGGGGGAGAGACCCAGTACTTC	CATSRAAAGGETQYF
TRBV14	TRBJ2-7	NA	NA	TGTGCCAGCAGCCAAGATCGGACGGCCGATCGGAGGGAGCAGTACTTC	CASSQDRTADRREQYF
TRBV6-2/TRBV6-3	TRBJ2-1	NA	TRBD2	TGTGCCAGCAGTTACCCAGGGACTAGCGGGACTAATGAGCAGTTCTTC	CASSYPGTSGTNEQFF
TRBV3-1	TRBJ2-7	NA	NA	TGTGCCAGCAGGAACAGCGGGTACTACGAGCAGTACTTC	CASRNSGYYEQYF
TRBV29-1	TRBJ2-3	NA	TRBD1	TGCAGCCACGACAGGGGAGGAGATACGCAGTATTTT	CSHDRGGDTQYF
TRBV2	TRBJ2-5	NA	NA	TGTGCCAGCAGTGAATTAAAGGGAGGCAGGATGACCCAGTACTTC	CASSELKGGRMTQYF
TRBV4-1	TRBJ1-1	NA	NA	TGCGCCAGCAGCCTCTCCAGTGGCTACACTGAAGTTTTCTTT	CASSLSSGYTEVFF
TRBV20-1	TRBJ2-2	NA	NA	TGCAGTGCTAGCTGGACGGCAGCCGGGGAGCTGTTTTTT	CSASWTAAGELFF
TRBV20-1	TRBJ1-2	once	NA	TGCAGTGCTAGAGCGGCGGGAAGGAGGAACTATGGCTACACCTTC	CSARAAGRRNYGYTF